The 25 T cell receptor beta chains presented below share a single source sample, sequenced in a study of blood T cell repertoires in COVID-19. Sequencing used immunoSEQ multiplex PCR; TCRdb keeps in-frame clones, though not all of them. The sample records about 200,000 clones, 70% to 90% being singletons. Sequencing used PBMCs or T cells enriched from blood (not recorded which). The receptors were gathered from a man aged 30 to 45 who had recovered from COVID-19.

V is TRBV5-1 and J is TRBJ2-7; possible D gene TRBD1, 7 bases. The CDR3 is 14 residues long. Germline V gives CDR1 SGHRS, CDR2 YFSETQ. The germline V and J ends were trimmed by 7 bases and 2 bases, with 16 bases remaining between them. The CDR3 spells CASRRDSAPYEQYF. CDR3 bases: TGCGCCAGCCGGAGGGACAGCGCGCCCTACGAGCAGTACTTC.

The gene calls are TRBV30 and TRBJ1-1; 7 nucleotides agree with TRBD1. The CDR3 spans 14 residues. CDR1 is GTSNPN, CDR2 SVGIG, per germline (reference sequence). V lost 2 bases to trimming and J lost 2 bases; unmatched junction nucleotides: 5. The chain's CDR3 is CAWSSWDSNTEAFF. The CDR3 DNA sequence: TGTGCCTGGAGTAGCTGGGACAGTAACACTGAAGCTTTCTTT.

The chain couples TRBV7-2 to TRBJ2-1, with 8 bases lining up with TRBD2. The CDR3 has 14 residues. The junction had 5 bases not matched to a gene; V was cut back by 3 bases and J by 7 bases. Per the germline V gene, CDR1 is SGHTA and CDR2 is FQGNSA. The chain's CDR3 is CASSLLRGGNEQFF. In DNA, the CDR3 is TGTGCCAGCAGCTTGTTGCGCGGGGGGAATGAGCAGTTCTTC.

V and J are TRBV10-3 and TRBJ1-6; 8 nucleotides agree with TRBD1. The ends lost 2 bases at V and 10 bases at J; junction bases unmatched: 4. Germline CDR1 is ENHRY and CDR2 is SYGVKD. The length of the CDR3 is 14 residues. The CDR3 is CAISEKTGGSPLHF. CDR3 in DNA: TGTGCCATCAGTGAGAAAACAGGGGGATCACCCCTCCACTTT.

This chain links TRBV5-4 with TRBJ2-1; D remains unclear. Germline assignment: CDR1 SGHNT and CDR2 YYREEE (reference sequence). This CDR3 has 12 residues. Trimming removed 2 bases from V and 6 bases from J, with 6 bases in between. CDR3 amino acids: CASSFRSNEQFF. The CDR3 DNA follows: TGTGCCAGCAGCTTTAGGAGCAATGAGCAGTTCTTC.

The chain combines TRBV11-3 with TRBJ2-1; 12 nucleotides match TRBD2. The CDR3 extends over 16 amino acids. V trimming: 1 base; J trimming: 5 bases; junction bases outside the gene matches: 3. Germline V gene lookup returns CDR1 SGHNT and CDR2 YENEEA. In DNA form, the CDR3 reads TGTGCCAGCAGCTTAGGGACTAGCGGGACAAACAATGAGCAGTTCTTC. It translates to CASSLGTSGTNNEQFF. The full variable domain, its missing parts supplied by reference TRBV11-3 and TRBJ2-1, is EAGVVQSPRYKIIEKKQPVAFWCNPISGHNTLYWYLQNLGQGPELLIRYENEEAVDDSQLPKDRFSAERLKGVDSTLKIQPAELGDSAVYLCASSLGTSGTNNEQFFGPGTRLTVL.

The chain employs TRBV7-2 and TRBJ2-1; TRBD2 might be the D (5 bases). V was clipped by 1 base and J by 4 bases, with 14 bases between them. The CDR3 sequence is 16 residues long. Germline V gene lookup returns CDR1 SGHTA and CDR2 FQGNSA. The CDR3 protein is CASSLGLAVRYNEQFF. The CDR3 region has the DNA TGTGCCAGCAGCTTAGGGCTAGCCGTGCGGTACAATGAGCAGTTCTTC.

CDR3 bases: TGTGCCAGCAGTTCGGACAGGGCGTATCAGCCCCAGCATTTT. As protein: CASSSDRAYQPQHF. This chain connects TRBV2 to TRBJ1-5; 8 bases agree with TRBD1. Germline V gene sequence: CDR1 SNHLY, CDR2 FYNNEI. The CDR3 sequence is 14 residues long. V lost 5 bases and J lost 5; bases outside the gene matches: 5.

The table lists this clone with a count of one. The chain carries TRBV18 and TRBJ2-1; 14 nucleotides align to TRBD2. The CDR3 contains 16 residues. The germline V gene has CDR1 KGHSH and CDR2 LQKENI. Unmatched junction bases numbered 7, after V lost 2 bases and J lost 10 bases. DNA for the CDR3: TGTGCCAGCTCACCAGCGGGACTAGCGGGAGTGGGCGAGCAGTTCTTC. Encoded protein: CASSPAGLAGVGEQFF.

CDR3 nucleotide sequence: TGTGCCTGGAGTGTGACCGTCAGGGCCACTGAAGCTTTCTTT. Translated: CAWSVTVRATEAFF. The V call is TRBV30, the J call TRBJ1-1; a weak D match, TRBD1 (5 bases). The V end was cut by 0 bases, the J end by 4 bases, with 12 bases between. CDR1 and CDR2 from the germline V gene are GTSNPN and SVGIG (reference sequence). The CDR3 is made up of 14 amino acids.

The chain joins TRBV2 to TRBJ2-3; TRBD2 is a possible D gene (6 bases). This CDR3 has 16 amino acids. Looked up from germline, CDR1 is SNHLY and CDR2 is FYNNEI. Deletions cut 8 bases from V and 9 bases from J, with 27 bases between. The CDR3 region has the DNA TGTGCCAGCTCTCTTGGGAATAGCGGAGCTCTTCGGACGCAGTATTTT. Its protein is CASSLGNSGALRTQYF.

This clone was observed a handful of times. The J gene is TRBJ1-1, the V gene TRBV5-4, with TRBD1 as a possible D gene (6 bases). Germline assignment: CDR1 SGHNT and CDR2 YYREEE (reference sequence). V was trimmed by 4 bases and J by 8 bases, leaving 15 bases between them. The CDR3 is 13 residues long. The CDR3 nucleotides are TGTGCCAGCAGCGATGTTCCAGGGACAGAAGCTTTCTTT. Amino acids: CASSDVPGTEAFF.

This clone was seen just once. This chain joins TRBV5-4 and TRBJ1-4; the match to TRBD1 covers 9 bases. This CDR3 has 16 residues. The trim removed 3 bases at V and 6 bases at J, leaving 9 bases unmatched. Looked up from germline, CDR1 is SGHNT and CDR2 is YYREEE (reference sequence). The CDR3 loop is CASSSAGTGTYEKLFF. As DNA, the CDR3 is TGTGCCAGCAGCTCAGCCGGGACAGGGACGTATGAAAAACTGTTTTTT.

The chain uses TRBV6-2 or TRBV6-3 and TRBJ1-6; TRBD1 matches 7 bases. This CDR3 spans 16 amino acids. J was trimmed by 2 bases and V by 4 bases; bases with no gene match: 5. Germline V gene lookup returns CDR1 MNHEY and CDR2 SVGEGT. The chain's CDR3 is CASSFDRVTYNSPLHF. The CDR3 coding sequence is TGTGCCAGCAGTTTCGACAGGGTCACCTATAATTCACCCCTCCACTTT.

The chain joins TRBV5-5 to TRBJ1-4; D unresolved. The CDR3 contains 15 residues. Germline CDR1 reads SGHKS; CDR2 reads YYEKEE (reference sequence). Trimming stripped 0 bases from V and 8 bases from J, with 14 bases between. CDR3 in DNA: TGTGCCAGCAGCTTGGGTCGAAGCGGAGAGGAAAAACTGTTTTTT. This encodes CASSLGRSGEEKLFF. Filled out from reference TRBV5-5 and TRBJ1-4, the complete variable domain reads DAGVTQSPTHLIKTRGQQVTLRCSPISGHKSVSWYQQVLGQGPQFIFQYYEKEERGRGNFPDRFSARQFPNYSSELNVNALLLGDSALYLCASSLGRSGEEKLFFGSGTQLSVL.

A remark on this clone: The junction departs from the called germline gene at one end, perhaps through a read error. The rearrangement joins TRBV7-8 to TRBJ2-7, with 7 bases identical to TRBD2. Germline CDR1 SGHVS, CDR2 FQNEAQ. The CDR3 consists of 12 residues. The CDR3 sequence: CASSSGNGEGCF. The CDR3 bases are TGTGCCAGCAGTTCGGGAAACGGGGAGGGTTGCTTC. Filled out from reference TRBV7-8 and TRBJ2-7, the complete variable domain reads GAGVSQSPRYKVAKRGQDVALRCDPISGHVSLFWYQQALGQGPEFLTYFQNEAQLDKSGLPSDRFFAERPEGSVSTLKIQRTQQEDSAVYLCASSSGNGEGCFGPGTRLTVT.

V usage is TRBV19 and J usage is TRBJ2-7, with TRBD2 matching over 12 bases. Losses at the gene ends were 5 bases for V and 4 bases for J; bases not matched to a gene: 3. CDR3 length equals 14 residues. The germline V gene has CDR1 LNHDA and CDR2 SQIVND (reference sequence). DNA of the CDR3: TGTGCCAGTAGTTCCGGACTAGCGGGATACGAGCAGTACTTC. Protein product: CASSSGLAGYEQYF.

To note about this clone: Additional DNA sequences in this sample encode the identical CDR3. This chain connects TRBV12-3 or TRBV12-4 to TRBJ2-7, with D maybe TRBD1 (6 bases). This CDR3 comprises 12 residues. Trimming removed 5 bases at V and 4 bases at J, with 9 bases between. Here the CDR3 reads CASSLTGYEQYF. As DNA, the CDR3 is TGTGCCAGCAGTCTTACAGGGTACGAGCAGTACTTC.

The chain joins TRBV14 to TRBJ2-1; the D gene is possibly TRBD2 (6 bases). Per the germline V gene, CDR1 is SGHDN and CDR2 is FVKESK. V dropped 0 bases and J dropped 8 bases, with 17 bases sitting between them. CDR3 size: 16 residues. The CDR3 protein is CASSQDFGTQTHEQFF. The CDR3 coding sequence is TGTGCCAGCAGCCAAGATTTTGGGACTCAGACCCATGAGCAGTTCTTC.

This chain uses TRBV27 with TRBJ2-3; no definite D call. Trimming stripped 0 bases from V and 3 bases from J, with 7 bases between. This CDR3 has 14 residues. CDR1 is MNHEY, CDR2 SMNVEV, per germline (reference sequence). The CDR3 DNA is TGTGCCAGCAGTTTATCCAAAACAACAGATACGCAGTATTTT. Its translation: CASSLSKTTDTQYF.

The V call is TRBV27, the J call TRBJ2-7; TRBD1 matches 8 bases. The germline V gene has CDR1 MNHEY and CDR2 SMNVEV (reference sequence). Unmatched junction bases numbered 14, after V lost 3 bases and J lost 4 bases. The CDR3 is made up of 17 amino acids. CDR3 residues: CASSFGPRAGGLYEQYF. The DNA for the CDR3 is TGTGCCAGCAGTTTTGGTCCGAGGGCAGGGGGCTTGTACGAGCAGTACTTC.

The chain joins TRBV29-1 to TRBJ2-2; maybe TRBD1 (6 bases). The germline CDR1 and CDR2 sequences are SQVTM and ANQGSEA. This CDR3 is built from 13 residues. The V end lost 5 bases, the J end lost 5 bases, and 12 bases lay between the germline ends. As DNA, the CDR3 is TGCAGCGTTCCTGGGGGCAGGACCGGGGAGCTGTTTTTT. Translating it yields CSVPGGRTGELFF.

V and J are TRBV9 and TRBJ1-2, with 7 bases that match TRBD1. With 0 bases clipped from V and 2 bases from J, the junction kept 4 bases outside the gene matches. Germline-derived CDR1 and CDR2 are SGDLS and YYNGEE. This CDR3 comprises 15 residues. CDR3 in DNA: TGTGCCAGCAGCGTAGCACCACAGGGGAACTATGGCTACACCTTC. Amino acids: CASSVAPQGNYGYTF.

The CDR3 protein is CASTPRGPTDTQYF. The DNA of the CDR3 is TGCGCCAGCACCCCCCGCGGGCCGACAGATACGCAGTATTTT. V usage is TRBV5-1 and J usage is TRBJ2-3; D possibly corresponds to TRBD2 (5 bases). V was trimmed by 6 bases and J by 3 bases, leaving 14 bases between them. The germline CDR1 and CDR2 sequences are SGHRS and YFSETQ. The CDR3 contains 14 residues.

The V gene is TRBV19, the J gene TRBJ2-1, with 9 bases identical to TRBD1. V lost 5 bases to trimming and J lost 12 bases; unmatched junction nucleotides: 8. Germline V lookup: CDR1 LNHDA, CDR2 SQIVND (reference sequence). This CDR3 region has 13 residues. CDR3 in amino acids: CASSQEGTGPQFF. CDR3 nucleotides: TGTGCCAGTAGTCAGGAAGGGACAGGGCCGCAGTTCTTC.